Listed here are 12 T cell receptor beta chains from one sample, sequenced in a study of CD8 T cells in Susac syndrome. A quantity of about 0.5 to 1 ug RNA underwent reverse transcription using random hexamers. A single record per CDR3 protein comes from TCRdb applying MiXCR to the immunoSEQ multiplex PCR reads. The profile covers about 200,000 distinct CDR3 sequences, with nearly 95% appearing a single time and approximately 0.093% taken by the ten largest. The specimen sequenced was CD4+ T cells from PBMCs. The receptor source for this set is a human donor with multiple sclerosis.

The chain combines TRBV7-9 with TRBJ2-7; D uncertain. With 1 base removed from V and 2 bases from J, the gap between germline ends came to 18 bases. CDR1 and CDR2 (germline): SEHNR, FQNEAQ (reference sequence). This CDR3 is built from 17 residues. The CDR3 nucleotides read TGTGCCAGCAGCTTAGGGGCCTCAGGCTCCCTTACCTACGAGCAGTACTTC. Protein product: CASSLGASGSLTYEQYF.

This chain uses TRBV23-1 with TRBJ2-7, with 7 nucleotides matching TRBD1. TRBV23-1 is an ORF for which the function is uncertain. This CDR3 is built from 14 residues. V lost 2 bases to trimming and J lost 4 bases; unmatched junction nucleotides: 5. The DNA for the CDR3 is TGCGCCAGCAGTCAACCGGGACAGCTATACGAGCAGTACTTC. Its translation: CASSQPGQLYEQYF.

The chain carries TRBV20-1 and TRBJ2-3; D gene unclear. CDR1 is DFQATT and CDR2 is SNEGSKA in the germline V gene (reference sequence). The CDR3 covers 13 residues. V was cut by 0 bases and J by 3 bases, with 7 bases left in between. In DNA, the CDR3 is TGCAGTGCTAGAGAGGCTAGAACAGATACGCAGTATTTT. This translates into CSAREARTDTQYF.

This chain connects TRBV29-1 to TRBJ2-3, with TRBD2 as a possible D gene (6 bases). The CDR3 is made up of 13 amino acids. Germline CDR1 reads SQVTM; CDR2 reads ANQGSEA. The ends were cut back, 3 bases at V and 7 bases at J, with 14 bases in the middle. CDR3 nucleotide sequence: TGCAGCGTTGATGATAGCGGTAGATATACGCAGTATTTT. This gives the protein CSVDDSGRYTQYF.

This chain links TRBV7-2 with TRBJ2-1; weak D call: TRBD1 (5 bases). Trimming left V 7 bases short and J 6 bases short, with 13 bases between. Germline lookup yields CDR1 SGHTA and CDR2 FQGNSA. The CDR3 spans 13 residues. The CDR3 here is CASTPLGLNEQFF. CDR3 bases: TGTGCCAGCACCCCACTGGGGCTCAATGAGCAGTTCTTC.

This sequence joins TRBV6-1 and TRBJ2-7, with unresolved D. V dropped 8 bases and J dropped 5 bases, with 25 bases sitting between them. The CDR3 contains 16 residues. Germline V gene sequence: CDR1 MNHNS, CDR2 SASEGT. CDR3 DNA sequence: TGTGCCAGCCGGCGCGACATATTATCCCGAGCCCACGAGCAGTACTTC. Translated: CASRRDILSRAHEQYF.

V and J are TRBV2 and TRBJ2-5; no reliable D call. The CDR3 contains 14 residues. Trimming took 6 bases from V and 1 from J, leaving 12 bases between them. CDR1 is SNHLY and CDR2 is FYNNEI in the germline V gene. This CDR3 reads CASRPTPSQETQYF. Here the CDR3 DNA reads TGTGCCAGCAGACCAACTCCTTCCCAAGAGACCCAGTACTTC.

This chain links TRBV20-1 with TRBJ1-5; no firm D call. CDR3 length equals 12 residues. V lost 4 bases, J lost 4 bases, and 8 bases lay in between. Germline assignment: CDR1 DFQATT and CDR2 SNEGSKA (reference sequence). The CDR3 protein is CSATGGNQPQHF. CDR3 coding DNA: TGCAGTGCTACGGGTGGAAATCAGCCCCAGCATTTT.

The CDR3 region is CATSDSSAGSDTQYF. The CDR3 DNA reads TGTGCCACCAGTGATTCCTCGGCAGGGTCAGATACGCAGTATTTT. The V and J genes are TRBV24-1 and TRBJ2-3; possible D gene TRBD1, 5 bases. CDR1 KGHDR and CDR2 SFDVKD come from the germline V gene. With 2 bases removed from V and 4 bases from J, the gap between germline ends came to 12 bases. The CDR3 loop spans 15 amino acids.

The gene calls are TRBV29-1 and TRBJ2-2; the match to TRBD1 covers 8 bases. With V trimmed by 4 bases and J by 0 bases, 1 base remained unmatched. CDR1 and CDR2 (germline): SQVTM, ANQGSEA. The CDR3 extends over 14 amino acids. The CDR3 nucleotides are TGCAGCGTTGGGACAGGGACGAACACCGGGGAGCTGTTTTTT. Translated: CSVGTGTNTGELFF.

V and J are TRBV5-1 and TRBJ2-7, with TRBD1 matching over 11 bases. The CDR3 sequence is 13 residues long. Germline-derived CDR1 and CDR2 are SGHRS and YFSETQ. In DNA, the CDR3 is TGCGTCGCAGGAGGACAGGGGGCGTACGAGCAGTACTTC. This encodes CVAGGQGAYEQYF.

V is TRBV20-1 and J is TRBJ2-3; tentative D call: TRBD2 (5 bases). V was pared by 0 bases and J by 11 bases, with 9 bases between. The germline V gene encodes CDR1 DFQATT and CDR2 SNEGSKA (reference sequence). This CDR3 comprises 11 residues. This CDR3 is CSARDSVMQYF. In DNA form, the CDR3 reads TGCAGTGCTAGAGATAGCGTAATGCAGTATTTT.